These T cell receptor beta chains were read from a single sample in a study of T cell repertoires in cytomegalovirus infection. No antigen is known for these receptors. Each CDR3 protein is one row after TCRdb ran MiXCR on the reads. The table shows approximately 1,000,000 distinct CDR3 sequences, with 30% to 40% occurring only once. The sample was cultured CD8+ T cells from PBMCs, taken from culture after CMV antigen stimulation. Receptors were obtained from a human donor in good health (CMV status not recorded). Some clones in this sample may be carry-over from other donors' samples. Each CDR3 is given with its conserved first and last residue. A D gene is named only where the DNA matches it firmly. Not every row has a clone size; where given, it reads once, few, many or a size class.

CDR3,DNA,size,J,D,V,length
CASSLDYGSPLHF,TGTGCCAGCAGCTTGGATTATGGGTCACCCCTCCACTTT,NA,TRBJ1-6,NA,TRBV5-5,13
CASSQEGALLYEQYF,TGCGCCAGCAGCCAAGAAGGAGCCCTTCTATACGAGCAGTACTTC,NA,TRBJ2-7,NA,TRBV4-1,15
CASSYKADTGELFF,TGTGCCAGCAGTTACAAGGCTGATACCGGGGAGCTGTTTTTT,NA,TRBJ2-2,NA,TRBV6-2/TRBV6-3,14
CATRSPNPPVGRDTRGTGELFF,TGTGCCACCAGGTCCCCTAACCCCCCGGTGGGTAGAGACACTCGAGGAACCGGGGAGCTGTTTTTT,NA,TRBJ2-2,NA,TRBV24-1,22
CASQPRDFYEQYF,TGTGCCAGCCAGCCCCGGGACTTTTACGAGCAGTACTTC,NA,TRBJ2-7,NA,TRBV7-9,13
CASSLRTVTADTQYF,TGCGCCAGCAGTCTTAGGACAGTAACGGCAGATACGCAGTATTTT,few,TRBJ2-3,NA,TRBV10-1,15
CASSLDRRNTEAFF,TGTGCCAGCAGCTTAGACAGAAGGAACACTGAAGCTTTCTTT,many,TRBJ1-1,NA,TRBV7-6,14
CASRTSGGAEETQYF,TGTGCCAGCAGGACTAGCGGGGGGGCCGAGGAGACCCAGTACTTC,NA,TRBJ2-5,TRBD2,TRBV12-3/TRBV12-4,15
CASSLGQGAFTEAFF,TGTGCCAGCAGCTTGGGACAGGGGGCGTTCACTGAAGCTTTCTTT,few,TRBJ1-1,TRBD1,TRBV5-4,15
CATSGTLSYEQYF,TGTGCCACTTCCGGGACACTCTCCTACGAGCAGTACTTC,NA,TRBJ2-7,NA,TRBV7-6,13
CASSLTGATYNEQFF,TGTGCCAGCAGTTTGACAGGGGCAACCTACAATGAGCAGTTCTTC,NA,TRBJ2-1,TRBD1,TRBV28,15
CAIFSTGNSGANVLTF,TGTGCCATATTCTCGACGGGAAACTCTGGGGCCAACGTCCTGACTTTC,few,TRBJ2-6,NA,TRBV25-1,16
CASSADRAGTDTQYF,TGTGCCAGCAGCGCTGACAGGGCGGGGACAGATACGCAGTATTTT,few,TRBJ2-3,NA,TRBV7-9,15
CASSYGAENTEAFF,TGTGCCAGCAGTTACGGCGCTGAGAACACTGAAGCTTTCTTT,few,TRBJ1-1,NA,TRBV27,14
CASSSDRVTDTQYF,TGTGCCAGCAGTTCAGACAGGGTCACAGATACGCAGTATTTT,few,TRBJ2-3,TRBD1,TRBV12-3/TRBV12-4,14
CATSRGLNEQFF,TGTGCCACCAGCAGAGGCCTCAATGAGCAGTTCTTC,NA,TRBJ2-1,NA,TRBV15,12
CASSSPKTDAKVTQYF,TGTGCCAGCAGCTCCCCAAAGACAGATGCTAAGGTGACCCAGTACTTC,NA,TRBJ2-5,NA,TRBV11-2,16
CATSGRQKPYGYTF,TGTGCCACCAGTGGCCGGCAAAAACCTTATGGCTACACCTTC,NA,TRBJ1-2,NA,TRBV24-1,14
CASSPRDTSTDTQYF,TGTGCCAGCAGCCCCAGGGACACGAGCACAGATACGCAGTATTTT,few,TRBJ2-3,NA,TRBV5-4,15
CASRSNRKAFF,TGTGCCAGCAGGTCCAACAGGAAAGCTTTCTTT,NA,TRBJ1-1,NA,TRBV27,11
CASGNNEQFF,TGTGCCAGCGGGAACAATGAGCAGTTCTTC,many,TRBJ2-1,NA,TRBV7-6,10
CASSVESSGGLGTQYF,TGTGCCAGCAGCGTAGAGTCTAGCGGGGGTCTCGGTACGCAGTATTTT,NA,TRBJ2-3,TRBD2,TRBV9,16
CSARVLYRLNYGYTF,TGCAGTGCTAGAGTGCTGTACAGGCTAAACTATGGCTACACCTTC,NA,TRBJ1-2,NA,TRBV20-1,15
CASSLGQQEKLFF,TGTGCCAGCAGCTTAGGCCAGCAAGAAAAACTGTTTTTT,few,TRBJ1-4,NA,TRBV7-9,13
CASSSSEAEKLFF,TGCGCCAGCAGCTCTTCAGAAGCTGAAAAACTGTTTTTT,NA,TRBJ1-4,NA,TRBV5-1,13
CASSPPTAEKVQYF,TGCGCCAGCAGCCCTCCGACGGCAGAAAAGGTGCAGTACTTC,NA,TRBJ2-7,NA,TRBV5-1,14
CASSLRNSNQPQHF,TGTGCCAGCAGTTTGAGGAATAGCAATCAGCCCCAGCATTTT,NA,TRBJ1-5,NA,TRBV12-3/TRBV12-4,14
CASSLGDTKRYGYTF,TGTGCCAGCAGTTTAGGGGACACCAAGCGCTATGGCTACACCTTC,few,TRBJ1-2,NA,TRBV12-3/TRBV12-4,15
CASRLAPDNEQFF,TGTGCCAGCAGGCTAGCGCCAGACAATGAGCAGTTCTTC,NA,TRBJ2-1,NA,TRBV28,13
CASRDRLAGTDTQYF,TGTGCCAGCAGAGACAGACTAGCGGGGACAGATACGCAGTATTTT,NA,TRBJ2-3,TRBD2,TRBV7-2,15
CASSPTEGAANEKLFF,TGTGCCAGCAGCCCCACCGAAGGGGCGGCTAATGAAAAACTGTTTTTT,NA,TRBJ1-4,NA,TRBV7-9,16
CASSQDQVGGGRTDTQYF,TGCGCCAGCAGCCAAGATCAGGTTGGGGGGGGACGCACAGATACGCAGTATTTT,NA,TRBJ2-3,TRBD2,TRBV4-1,18
CASRGGAFF,TGTGCCAGCAGAGGCGGAGCTTTCTTT,few,TRBJ1-1,NA,TRBV27,9
CASSLGTYAHGRHQPQHF,TGTGCCAGCAGCTTAGGTACGTACGCCCACGGGCGGCATCAGCCCCAGCATTTT,NA,TRBJ1-5,NA,TRBV11-2,18
CSARDRVYGYTF,TGCAGCGCCCGGGACAGGGTCTATGGCTACACCTTC,few,TRBJ1-2,TRBD1,TRBV29-1,12
CASSYSAGLYSNQPQHF,TGTGCCAGCAGTTACTCGGCGGGTTTGTATAGCAATCAGCCCCAGCATTTT,NA,TRBJ1-5,NA,TRBV6-6,17
CASTFQIPSFSHQGNTEAFF,TGTGCCAGCACCTTTCAGATTCCCTCTTTTAGTCATCAGGGAAACACTGAAGCTTTCTTT,many,TRBJ1-1,NA,TRBV12-3/TRBV12-4,20
CAISAGNSGSGTNTGELFF,TGTGCCATCAGTGCGGGGAATTCAGGTTCTGGAACGAACACCGGGGAGCTGTTTTTT,many,TRBJ2-2,NA,TRBV10-3,19
CASSFISGGGHEQFF,TGTGCCAGCAGCTTTATTAGCGGGGGGGGACATGAGCAGTTCTTC,NA,TRBJ2-1,TRBD2,TRBV7-2,15
CASSKDRNTEAFF,TGTGCCAGTAGTAAAGACCGAAACACTGAAGCTTTCTTT,NA,TRBJ1-1,NA,TRBV19,13
CASSYEGNIQYF,TGTGCCAGCAGTTACGAGGGAAACATTCAGTACTTC,few,TRBJ2-4,NA,TRBV6-5,12
CASSLAYRTTEAFF,TGTGCCAGCAGCTTAGCTTACAGGACCACTGAAGCTTTCTTT,few,TRBJ1-1,NA,TRBV7-6,14
CASSDRVDGYTF,TGTGCCAGTTCGGACAGGGTTGATGGCTACACCTTC,few,TRBJ1-2,TRBD1,TRBV2,12
CASKGSEGYTF,TGTGCCAGCAAGGGGAGCGAGGGCTACACCTTC,NA,TRBJ1-2,NA,TRBV5-4,11
CASSLPVAGVHNEQFF,TGTGCCAGCAGCCTCCCAGTAGCGGGGGTGCACAATGAGCAGTTCTTC,NA,TRBJ2-1,TRBD2,TRBV5-4,16
CASSKRDPETQYF,TGTGCCAGCAGTAAGCGGGACCCAGAGACCCAGTACTTC,NA,TRBJ2-5,TRBD2,TRBV28,13
CASSKSSGYNTDTQYF,TGTGCCAGTAGTAAGTCCTCAGGGTACAACACAGATACGCAGTATTTT,few,TRBJ2-3,NA,TRBV19,16
CASSPGTSGGQETQYF,TGTGCCAGCAGTCCTGGGACTAGCGGGGGTCAAGAGACCCAGTACTTC,NA,TRBJ2-5,TRBD2,TRBV6-5,16
CASSFRTAVYGYTF,TGTGCCAGCAGCTTTAGAACTGCCGTCTATGGCTACACCTTC,NA,TRBJ1-2,NA,TRBV13,14
CASSSGTITGYTF,TGTGCCAGCAGTTCCGGGACAATCACGGGCTACACCTTC,many,TRBJ1-2,NA,TRBV12-3/TRBV12-4,13
CAISENEGWDTEAFF,TGTGCCATCAGTGAGAATGAAGGCTGGGACACTGAAGCTTTCTTT,NA,TRBJ1-1,NA,TRBV10-3,15
CASSQVTGKQGNNEQFF,TGCGCCAGCAGCCAAGTTACAGGAAAACAGGGGAACAATGAGCAGTTCTTC,once,TRBJ2-1,TRBD1,TRBV4-1,17
CASSLRPLHTDTQYF,TGCGCCAGCAGCTTGAGGCCCCTACACACAGATACGCAGTATTTT,few,TRBJ2-3,NA,TRBV5-1,15
CASSSLSDSQETQYF,TGTGCCAGCAGTTCTCTAAGTGACAGTCAAGAGACCCAGTACTTC,many,TRBJ2-5,NA,TRBV28,15
CASSLSGGATNTEAFF,TGTGCCAGCAGTTTATCCGGGGGGGCGACGAACACTGAAGCTTTCTTT,NA,TRBJ1-1,NA,TRBV28,16
CASSTGLAGAYEQYF,TGTGCCAGCAGCACCGGACTAGCGGGAGCCTACGAGCAGTACTTC,few,TRBJ2-7,TRBD2,TRBV5-5,15
CASSLNQGQETQYF,TGTGCCAGCAGCTTGAATCAGGGTCAAGAGACCCAGTACTTC,NA,TRBJ2-5,NA,TRBV5-6,14
CASSDWGGANVLTF,TGTGCCAGCAGTGATTGGGGTGGGGCCAACGTCCTGACTTTC,few,TRBJ2-6,NA,TRBV6-1,14
CASSDSRSGHSPGTNVLTF,TGTGCCAGCAGTGACTCCCGGTCAGGACACTCACCTGGGACCAACGTCCTGACTTTC,NA,TRBJ2-6,NA,TRBV6-6,19